These 27 T cell receptor beta chains came from one sample sequenced in a study of blood T cell repertoires in COVID-19. Assay used: immunoSEQ multiplex PCR; TCRdb lists only in-frame clones, some missing. This table has about 410,000 clones, approximately 90% appearing once. Sequenced material: peripheral blood. The receptor source for this set is a woman aged 30 to 39 with active or convalescent COVID-19.

V is TRBV25-1 and J is TRBJ1-3; D not certain. The CDR3 consists of 13 residues. From germline, CDR1 is MGHDK and CDR2 SYGVNS. Trimming pared 2 bases from V and 6 bases from J, leaving 8 bases between. Written as DNA, the CDR3 is TGTGCCAGCAGTGAACAGGCTGTAAACACCATATATTTT. Translation gives CASSEQAVNTIYF.

V is TRBV7-8 and J is TRBJ1-4; 8 nucleotides line up with TRBD1. Germline loops: CDR1 SGHVS, CDR2 FQNEAQ. The V and J ends lost 1 base and 7 bases, in that order; junction bases with no gene match: 8. CDR3 length equals 16 residues. CDR3 region: CASSLEAGGRGEKLFF. As DNA, the CDR3 is TGTGCCAGCAGCTTAGAGGCAGGGGGCCGGGGTGAAAAACTGTTTTTT.

This rearrangement joins TRBV4-1 to TRBJ1-1, with D maybe TRBD1 (6 bases). CDR3 length: 16 amino acids. The germline gives CDR1 MGHRA, CDR2 YSYEKL. V was cut by 5 bases and J by 0 bases, with 16 bases left in between. CDR3: CASSKDRYLMNTEAFF. The DNA for the CDR3 is TGCGCCAGCAGCAAGGACAGATATCTCATGAACACTGAAGCTTTCTTT.

The chain joins TRBV9 to TRBJ1-3; D may be TRBD1 (5 bases). The CDR3 is made up of 15 amino acids. Deletions cut 4 bases from V and 2 bases from J, with 13 bases between. From germline, CDR1 is SGDLS and CDR2 YYNGEE. The CDR3 spells CASSPETVPGNTIYF. CDR3 coding DNA: TGTGCCAGCAGCCCGGAGACAGTACCTGGAAACACCATATATTTT.

This CDR3 is CASSETGVRGYTF. The CDR3 DNA sequence: TGTGCCAGCAGCGAAACAGGGGTTCGGGGCTACACCTTC. The genes are TRBV27 and TRBJ1-2, with 7 bases that match TRBD1. V trimming: 6 bases; J trimming: 8 bases; junction bases outside the gene matches: 9. There are 13 residues in the CDR3. Germline CDR1 is MNHEY and CDR2 is SMNVEV (reference sequence).

V is TRBV10-3 and J is TRBJ1-4, with a possible D match to TRBD1 (6 bases). Germline loops: CDR1 ENHRY, CDR2 SYGVKD. V was shortened by 2 bases and J by 7 bases, with 17 bases between the two germline ends. The CDR3 covers 16 residues. The CDR3 bases are TGTGCCATCAGTGAGGCCGGGGACGAAGGGGGTGAAAAACTGTTTTTT. Translation gives CAISEAGDEGGEKLFF.

This clone was detected once. The chain employs TRBV6-5 and TRBJ1-5; TRBD1 might be the D (6 bases). The length of the CDR3 is 13 residues. CDR1 is MNHEY and CDR2 is SVGAGI in the germline V gene. Trimming shortened V by 6 bases and J by 4 bases, and 10 bases separated the two germline ends. The DNA for the CDR3 is TGTGCCAGCAGAGGACAGCTGAATCAGCCCCAGCATTTT. The encoded protein is CASRGQLNQPQHF.

The CDR3 bases are TGTGCCAGCAGCTTGGCGGGATATGAAGCTTTCTTT. It codes for CASSLAGYEAFF. This chain links TRBV5-6 with TRBJ1-1; no clear D gene. The germline V gene has CDR1 SGHDT and CDR2 YYEEEE. The ends were cut back, 0 bases at V and 7 bases at J, with 7 bases in the middle. This CDR3 is 12 amino acids long. The full variable domain, rest sourced from reference TRBV5-6 and TRBJ1-1, is DAGVTQSPTHLIKTRGQQVTLRCSPKSGHDTVSWYQQALGQGPQFIFQYYEEEERQRGNFPDRFSGHQFPNYSSELNVNALLLGDSALYLCASSLAGYEAFFGQGTRLTVV.

V usage is TRBV3-1 (or the pseudogene TRBV3-2) and J usage is TRBJ2-7; 7 bases match TRBD2. The CDR3 is 14 amino acids. Germline CDR1 LGHDT, CDR2 YNNKEL (reference sequence). J was trimmed by 5 bases and V by 4 bases; bases with no gene match: 8. CDR3 DNA sequence: TGTGCCAGCAGCCTCCAAGGACTAGGGAACGAGCAGTACTTC. It is translated as CASSLQGLGNEQYF.

Relative to its sample, this clone is medium-sized (0.01 to 0.1%). The chain couples TRBV6-1 to TRBJ1-4, with a tentative D call TRBD1 (6 bases). The germline V gene has CDR1 MNHNS and CDR2 SASEGT. V shed 0 bases and J shed 4 bases, with 9 bases lying between them. The CDR3 extends over 15 amino acids. CDR3 sequence (DNA): TGTGCCAGCAGTGAAGCGGTAGGGGGTAATGAAAAACTGTTTTTT. Translating gives CASSEAVGGNEKLFF.

The chain recombines TRBV2 with TRBJ2-7; D not resolved. Germline-derived CDR1 and CDR2 are SNHLY and FYNNEI. The length of the CDR3 is 14 residues. Deletions cut 3 bases from V and 2 bases from J, with 11 bases between. For the CDR3, the DNA is TGTGCCAGCAGTGAGGGCAATCGCCCCTACGAGCAGTACTTC. Translation gives CASSEGNRPYEQYF.

The chain joins TRBV6-5 to TRBJ1-2; D is unclear. CDR1 is MNHEY and CDR2 is SVGAGI in the germline V gene. The CDR3 totals 15 residues. Deletions cut 0 bases from V and 2 bases from J, with 10 bases between. The CDR3 reads CASSYSGGLNYGYTF. CDR3 DNA: TGTGCCAGCAGTTACTCCGGAGGACTGAACTATGGCTACACCTTC.

The rearrangement links TRBV11-1 to TRBJ2-1; D unclear. Germline values: CDR1 SGHAT, CDR2 FQDESV (reference sequence). This CDR3 spans 15 amino acids. The germline V and J ends were trimmed by 1 base and 6 bases, with 13 bases remaining between them. CDR3 region: CASSLVPTNLNEQFF. In DNA, the CDR3 is TGTGCCAGCAGCTTAGTCCCGACAAATCTCAATGAGCAGTTCTTC.

This rearrangement joins TRBV6-5 to TRBJ1-3; 8 positions match TRBD1. Per germline, CDR1 MNHEY and CDR2 SVGAGI. CDR3 length equals 14 residues. J gave up 7 bases and V 7 bases, and 9 bases lay outside the gene matches. In DNA, the CDR3 is TGTGCCAGCACTCCCGGACAGGGCGCGAACACCATATATTTT. Translation gives CASTPGQGANTIYF.

Ten or more counts support this clone. This chain links TRBV5-8 with TRBJ1-5; no clear D. Germline V gene lookup returns CDR1 SGHTS and CDR2 YDEGEE. V lost 5 bases, J lost 2 bases, and 14 bases lay in between. This CDR3 is built from 15 residues. Here the CDR3 reads CASRQFTTGNQPQHF. In nucleotides, the CDR3 is TGTGCCAGCAGGCAATTCACTACGGGCAATCAGCCCCAGCATTTT.

The chain uses TRBV18 and TRBJ2-7, with 7 bases fitting TRBD2. V lost 3 bases to trimming and J lost 2 bases; unmatched junction nucleotides: 7. Germline assignment: CDR1 KGHSH and CDR2 LQKENI. The length of the CDR3 is 15 residues. CDR3 in amino acids: CASSPSGGITYEQYF. CDR3 sequence (DNA): TGTGCCAGCTCACCGTCGGGGGGAATCACCTACGAGCAGTACTTC.

The gene calls are TRBV4-1 and TRBJ1-4; TRBD1 matches 8 bases. The V gene's germline CDR1 is MGHRA and CDR2 YSYEKL. The CDR3 consists of 18 residues. Germline trimming cut 0 bases from V and 5 bases from J; bases unmatched to any gene: 11. CDR3 DNA sequence: TGCGCCAGCAGCCAAGATCTAACTGGGGGACAGGTCAATGAAAAACTGTTTTTT. Translation: CASSQDLTGGQVNEKLFF.

The chain carries TRBV5-5 and TRBJ1-2, with 7 bases matching TRBD1. The CDR3 extends over 14 amino acids. The ends lost 4 bases at V and 4 bases at J; junction bases unmatched: 7. The germline V gene encodes CDR1 SGHKS and CDR2 YYEKEE (reference sequence). The DNA for the CDR3 is TGTGCCAGCAGCAGACAGGGTGGTCTCTATGGCTACACCTTC. Translated: CASSRQGGLYGYTF.

This sequence joins TRBV27 and TRBJ1-2; the D gene is possibly TRBD1 (6 bases). Germline V gene lookup returns CDR1 MNHEY and CDR2 SMNVEV (reference sequence). The V and J ends lost 8 bases and 6 bases respectively, with 16 bases between them. The CDR3 spans 13 residues. This CDR3 reads CASGLQGDHGYTF. The CDR3 DNA reads as TGTGCCAGCGGGCTACAGGGAGACCATGGCTACACCTTC.

The genes are TRBV3-1 (or the pseudogene TRBV3-2) and TRBJ1-1, with 11 bases lining up with TRBD1. The V gene's germline CDR1 is LGHDT and CDR2 YNNKEL (reference sequence). This CDR3 spans 15 amino acids. V was clipped by 7 bases and J by 2 bases; unmatched bases: 6. The CDR3 sequence: CASTPGQGVNTEAFF. DNA of the CDR3: TGTGCCAGCACCCCGGGACAGGGGGTTAACACTGAAGCTTTCTTT.

The V gene is TRBV30, the J gene TRBJ2-1; D is uncertain. The CDR3 contains 13 residues. Between the trimmed V and J ends, which lost 1 base and 8 bases, there was a span of 12 bases. Germline V gene data show CDR1 as GTSNPN and CDR2 as SVGIG (reference sequence). The CDR3 loop reads CAWSGSSRHEQFF. CDR3 nucleotide sequence: TGTGCCTGGAGTGGGAGTAGCCGACATGAGCAGTTCTTC. Together with reference TRBV30 and TRBJ2-1, the CDR3 gives the full variable domain: SQTIHQWPATLVQPVGSPLSLECTVEGTSNPNLYWYRQAAGRGLQLLFYSVGIGQISSEVPQNLSASRPQDRQFILSSKKLLLSDSGFYLCAWSGSSRHEQFFGPGTRLTVL.

The chain carries TRBV5-4 and TRBJ2-7; 13 nucleotides align to TRBD2. Germline values: CDR1 SGHNT, CDR2 YYREEE (reference sequence). The V gene end was trimmed by 4 bases and the J gene end by 1 base; junction bases not matched to a gene: 5. The CDR3 loop spans 16 amino acids. The CDR3 DNA sequence: TGTGCCAGCAGCCCAGGGACTAGCGGGGTGTCCTACGAGCAGTACTTC. Translating it yields CASSPGTSGVSYEQYF. Using reference TRBV5-4 and TRBJ2-7 for the parts outside the CDR3, the full variable domain is ETGVTQSPTHLIKTRGQQVTLRCSSQSGHNTVSWYQQALGQGPQFIFQYYREEENGRGNFPPRFSGLQFPNYSSELNVNALELDDSALYLCASSPGTSGVSYEQYFGPGTRLTVT.

In DNA, the CDR3 is TGTGCCAGCAAGGACGGAGGTGTGAACACTGAAGCTTTCTTT. It specifies CASKDGGVNTEAFF. The chain carries TRBV6-5 and TRBJ1-1; D uncertain. Germline V gene sequence: CDR1 MNHEY, CDR2 SVGAGI. This CDR3 has 14 amino acids. The V and J ends lost 7 bases and 0 bases respectively, with 12 bases between them.

The rearrangement uses TRBV18 and TRBJ2-7; no reliable D call. The V end lost 6 bases, the J end lost 3 bases, and 15 bases lay between the germline ends. Germline V gives CDR1 KGHSH, CDR2 LQKENI. This CDR3 contains 14 residues. The CDR3 here is CASSPSEGVYEQYF. DNA for the CDR3: TGTGCCAGCTCCCCCTCGGAAGGAGTCTACGAGCAGTACTTC.

The V call is TRBV12-5, the J call TRBJ1-2, with D perhaps TRBD1 (5 bases). This CDR3 spans 16 amino acids. V shed 1 base and J shed 2 bases, with 14 bases lying between them. Per the germline V gene, CDR1 is LGHNT and CDR2 is FRNRAP. The CDR3 nucleotides are TGTGCTAGTGGTTTGGAGGCGGGACCGAAAAACTATGGCTACACCTTC. Its translation is CASGLEAGPKNYGYTF. The full variable domain, its missing parts supplied by reference TRBV12-5 and TRBJ1-2, is DARVTQTPRHKVTEMGQEVTMRCQPILGHNTVFWYRQTMMQGLELLAYFRNRAPLDDSGMPKDRFSAEMPDATLATLKIQPSEPRDSAVYFCASGLEAGPKNYGYTFGSGTRLTVV.

The CDR3 spells CASRKGQGGLNTEAFF. DNA of the CDR3: TGTGCCAGCAGGAAAGGACAGGGCGGGTTGAACACTGAAGCTTTCTTT. The chain combines TRBV11-2 with TRBJ1-1; 8 bases map to TRBD1. The junction had 9 bases not matched to a gene; V was cut back by 6 bases and J by 0 bases. CDR3 length: 16 amino acids. Germline V gene sequence: CDR1 SGHAT, CDR2 FQNNGV. The whole variable domain, remainder taken from reference TRBV11-2 and TRBJ1-1, is EAGVAQSPRYKIIEKRQSVAFWCNPISGHATLYWYQQILGQGPKLLIQFQNNGVVDDSQLPKDRFSAERLKGVDSTLKIQPAKLEDSAVYLCASRKGQGGLNTEAFFGQGTRLTVV.

In its sample, this clone was seen a few times. The V and J genes are TRBV19 and TRBJ1-5; possibly TRBD1 for D (5 bases). There are 19 residues in the CDR3. V lost 5 bases, J lost 0 bases, and 23 bases lay in between. In germline, CDR1 is LNHDA, CDR2 SQIVND (reference sequence). CDR3 DNA: TGTGCCAGTAGTCCTCACCCAACGGGGGATGGGGATAGCAATCAGCCCCAGCATTTT. Its protein product is CASSPHPTGDGDSNQPQHF. The whole variable domain, remainder taken from reference TRBV19 and TRBJ1-5, is DGGITQSPKYLFRKEGQNVTLSCEQNLNHDAMYWYRQDPGQGLRLIYYSQIVNDFQKGDIAEGYSVSREKKESFPLTVTSAQKNPTAFYLCASSPHPTGDGDSNQPQHFGDGTRLSIL.